A selection of T cell receptor beta chains follows, all from one sample in a study of blood T cell repertoires in COVID-19. The repertoire was sequenced with immunoSEQ multiplex PCR; TCRdb's copy has only in-frame clones and lacks some. The sample consists of about 210,000 clones, 70% to 90% of them appearing once. The specimen sequenced was PBMCs or T cells enriched from blood (not recorded which). These TCRs come from a woman younger than 35 who had recovered from COVID-19. Each CDR3 is given with its conserved first and last residue. Fields, in order: V gene, CDR3 length, J gene, CDR3 protein.

v_call: TRBV19
cdr3_length: 13
j_call: TRBJ1-1
cdr3_aa: CASSSLYNTEAFF

v_call: TRBV28
cdr3_length: 14
j_call: TRBJ2-7
cdr3_aa: CASNRLQEGHEQYF

v_call: TRBV28
cdr3_length: 14
j_call: TRBJ1-5
cdr3_aa: CASSLGAGFEPQHF

v_call: TRBV6-5
cdr3_length: 15
j_call: TRBJ1-3
cdr3_aa: CASSYSRAGGNTIYF

v_call: TRBV28
cdr3_length: 15
j_call: TRBJ2-2
cdr3_aa: CASGGGTANTGELFF

v_call: TRBV11-2
cdr3_length: 17
j_call: TRBJ1-6
cdr3_aa: CASSLGPGQGPNSPLHF

v_call: TRBV28
cdr3_length: 14
j_call: TRBJ1-6
cdr3_aa: CASSRQDHNSPLHF

v_call: TRBV18
cdr3_length: 12
j_call: TRBJ2-7
cdr3_aa: CASSLDLRGTSF

v_call: TRBV6-6
cdr3_length: 16
j_call: TRBJ1-2
cdr3_aa: CASRSTGARANYGYTF

v_call: TRBV25-1
cdr3_length: 16
j_call: TRBJ2-1
cdr3_aa: CASSAHGGGIYNEQFF

v_call: TRBV5-4
cdr3_length: 14
j_call: TRBJ2-3
cdr3_aa: CASSFGGDTDTQYF

v_call: TRBV12-3/TRBV12-4
cdr3_length: 12
j_call: TRBJ1-2
cdr3_aa: CASSSTGTGYTF

v_call: TRBV2
cdr3_length: 12
j_call: TRBJ2-7
cdr3_aa: CASSDGVREQYF

v_call: TRBV4-1
cdr3_length: 15
j_call: TRBJ1-2
cdr3_aa: CASSQEQGYGRGYTF

v_call: TRBV7-6
cdr3_length: 16
j_call: TRBJ2-3
cdr3_aa: CASSLVLGGKTDTQYF

v_call: TRBV9
cdr3_length: 12
j_call: TRBJ1-2
cdr3_aa: CASSATGGGYTF

v_call: TRBV18
cdr3_length: 14
j_call: TRBJ1-4
cdr3_aa: CASSRTSVNEKLFF

v_call: TRBV7-9
cdr3_length: 19
j_call: TRBJ2-4
cdr3_aa: CASSPLRLAGDLAKNIQYF

v_call: TRBV3-1/TRBV3-2
cdr3_length: 15
j_call: TRBJ2-5
cdr3_aa: CASSQPRGGRETQYF

v_call: TRBV18
cdr3_length: 15
j_call: TRBJ1-3
cdr3_aa: CASTTGVGSGNTIYF

v_call: TRBV27
cdr3_length: 17
j_call: TRBJ2-7
cdr3_aa: CASSLILAGGHSYEQYF

v_call: TRBV5-1
cdr3_length: 14
j_call: TRBJ1-6
cdr3_aa: CASSSGQPDSPLHF

v_call: TRBV5-4
cdr3_length: 16
j_call: TRBJ2-7
cdr3_aa: CASSPYDSADSYEQYF

v_call: TRBV4-1
cdr3_length: 14
j_call: TRBJ2-7
cdr3_aa: CASSRYLEVHEQYF

v_call: TRBV7-9
cdr3_length: 16
j_call: TRBJ1-6
cdr3_aa: CASSLERREYNSPLHF

v_call: TRBV6-6
cdr3_length: 16
j_call: TRBJ1-5
cdr3_aa: CATWTQDRGGSQPQHF

v_call: TRBV29-1
cdr3_length: 12
j_call: TRBJ1-2
cdr3_aa: CSVDRGDYGYTF

v_call: TRBV5-1
cdr3_length: 13
j_call: TRBJ2-7
cdr3_aa: CASSTGTGYEQYF

v_call: TRBV9
cdr3_length: 15
j_call: TRBJ2-3
cdr3_aa: CASSRGGSPPDTQYF

v_call: TRBV4-2
cdr3_length: 16
j_call: TRBJ2-3
cdr3_aa: CASSRKSSGGTDTQYF

v_call: TRBV5-1
cdr3_length: 12
j_call: TRBJ1-6
cdr3_aa: CASTRDNSPLHF

v_call: TRBV3-1/TRBV3-2
cdr3_length: 12
j_call: TRBJ2-1
cdr3_aa: CASSQFRDEQFF

v_call: TRBV19
cdr3_length: 15
j_call: TRBJ2-3
cdr3_aa: CASRGGTGVTDTQYF

v_call: TRBV28
cdr3_length: 15
j_call: TRBJ1-2
cdr3_aa: CASSLWRQGALGYTF

v_call: TRBV27
cdr3_length: 15
j_call: TRBJ2-7
cdr3_aa: CASSATPSGGPEQYF

v_call: TRBV5-1
cdr3_length: 16
j_call: TRBJ2-3
cdr3_aa: CASSPPTGTGPDTQYF

v_call: TRBV5-1
cdr3_length: 13
j_call: TRBJ2-3
cdr3_aa: CASGGGGTDTQYF

v_call: TRBV27
cdr3_length: 14
j_call: TRBJ2-1
cdr3_aa: CASSPRAGYNEQFF

v_call: TRBV3-1/TRBV3-2
cdr3_length: 17
j_call: TRBJ2-3
cdr3_aa: CASSQVLLAGWTDTQYF

v_call: TRBV9
cdr3_length: 15
j_call: TRBJ1-3
cdr3_aa: CASSDYANSGNTIYF